The 3 T cell receptor beta chains given below trace back to one sample, sequenced in a study of beta chain features in type 1 diabetes (dated by TCRdb to 2017 to 2018). Preparation of the library involved the immunoSEQ multiplex PCR assay. The High Capacity cDNA Reverse Transcription Kit was used to reverse transcribe all of the isolated RNA, meaning that expressed TCRB transcripts were what got sequenced. TCRdb took this table from immuneACCESS and kept in-frame rearrangements with V and J called. Such tables lack part of the clones; where checked against another copy, unresolved V genes explain under half of the gap, and the rest is unexplained. The sample table lists about 400,000 clones, around 12% of them with a count of one. The ten largest clones capture under 0.02% of the sample. The sequenced material came from naive CD4+ T cells from blood. The cell subset or site label of this sample denotes: true naive CD4+ T cells. Receptors originate from a man aged 18-30 years in good health.

The V gene is TRBV27, the J gene TRBJ2-1; D unresolved. Germline CDR1 reads MNHEY; CDR2 reads SMNVEV (reference sequence). The V end was cut by 3 bases, the J end by 7 bases, with 19 bases between. This CDR3 comprises 16 residues. The CDR3 is CASSFTRSLGWNEQFF. The CDR3 DNA reads TGTGCCAGCAGTTTCACCAGGTCCCTCGGATGGAATGAGCAGTTCTTC.

The gene calls are TRBV27 and TRBJ1-5; unclear D gene. The CDR3 consists of 14 residues. V was pared by 3 bases and J by 1 base, with 7 bases between. Germline V gene data show CDR1 as MNHEY and CDR2 as SMNVEV (reference sequence). The CDR3 protein is CASSFAFSNQPQHF. CDR3 nucleotide sequence: TGTGCCAGCAGTTTTGCGTTCAGCAATCAGCCCCAGCATTTT.

The CDR3 sequence is CASSLRDGAWGYTF. The CDR3 DNA is TGTGCCAGCAGTTTGCGGGACGGAGCGTGGGGCTACACCTTC. The rearrangement uses TRBV28 and TRBJ1-2; weak D call: TRBD1 (5 bases). Trimming removed 3 bases at V and 8 bases at J, with 16 bases between. CDR1 MDHEN and CDR2 SYDVKM come from the germline V gene. CDR3 length equals 14 residues.